The 2 T cell receptor beta chains presented below share a single source sample, sequenced in a study of lung T cells in sarcoidosis with Löfgren's syndrome. TCRdb re-called the reads with MiXCR, one entry per CDR3 protein. Of about 9,400 distinct CDR3 sequences in the sample, approximately 20% were seen once. Sample: CD4+ T cells from bronchoalveolar lavage. These receptor sequences come from a human donor with sarcoidosis (Löfgren's syndrome or another form), or a control subject (not recorded which).

The genes are TRBV11-1 and TRBJ2-7; 7 bases line up with TRBD1. CDR1 SGHAT and CDR2 FQDESV come from the germline V gene (reference sequence). This CDR3 contains 15 residues. Germline trimming cut 6 bases from V and 1 base from J; bases unmatched to any gene: 9. The CDR3 coding sequence is TGTGCCAGCAGACCCGACAGGGTAACGTCCTACGAGCAGTACTTC. Residues: CASRPDRVTSYEQYF.

As for this clonotype: The germline gene is not matched at one end of the junction; a read error may be the cause. The CDR3: CAWRRLANTGELLF. DNA of the CDR3: TGTGCCTGGAGGAGGCTCGCGAACACCGGGGAGCTGCTTTTT. The chain couples TRBV30 to TRBJ2-2; TRBD2 is a possible D gene (5 bases). The CDR3 runs to 14 residues. Germline V gene sequence: CDR1 GTSNPN, CDR2 SVGIG (reference sequence).